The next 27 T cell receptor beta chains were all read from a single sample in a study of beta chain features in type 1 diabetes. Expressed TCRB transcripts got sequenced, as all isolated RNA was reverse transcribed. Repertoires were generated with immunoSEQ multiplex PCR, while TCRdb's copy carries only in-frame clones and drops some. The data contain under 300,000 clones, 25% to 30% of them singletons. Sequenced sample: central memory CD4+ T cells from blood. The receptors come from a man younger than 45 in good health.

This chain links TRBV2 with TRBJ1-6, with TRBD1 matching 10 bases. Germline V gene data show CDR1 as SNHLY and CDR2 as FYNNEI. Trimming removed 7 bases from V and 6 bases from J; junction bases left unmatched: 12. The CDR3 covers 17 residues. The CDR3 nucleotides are TGTGCCAGCATCCGCGGGACAGGGGCTGTGGGTAATTCACCCCTCCACTTT. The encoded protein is CASIRGTGAVGNSPLHF.

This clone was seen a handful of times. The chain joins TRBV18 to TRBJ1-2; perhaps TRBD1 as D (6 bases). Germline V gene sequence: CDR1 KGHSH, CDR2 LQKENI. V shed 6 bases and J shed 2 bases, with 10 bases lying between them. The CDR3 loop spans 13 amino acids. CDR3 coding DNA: TGTGCCAGCTCCGGACAGACAAACTATGGCTACACCTTC. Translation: CASSGQTNYGYTF.

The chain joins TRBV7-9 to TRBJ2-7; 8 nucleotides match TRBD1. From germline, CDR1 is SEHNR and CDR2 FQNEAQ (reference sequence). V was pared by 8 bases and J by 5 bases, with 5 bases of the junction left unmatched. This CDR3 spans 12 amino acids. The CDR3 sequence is CASGDRGHEQYF. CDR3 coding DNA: TGTGCCAGCGGAGACAGGGGCCACGAGCAGTACTTC.

As DNA, the CDR3 is TGTGCCAGCAGCCAAGATATAGGCGGGAGGGGACGTCAGTTCTTC. This encodes CASSQDIGGRGRQFF. This rearrangement joins TRBV14 to TRBJ2-1, with 9 bases identical to TRBD2. V shed 0 bases and J 13 bases; nucleotides not matched to a gene: 10. Germline-derived CDR1 and CDR2 are SGHDN and FVKESK. This CDR3 has 15 residues.

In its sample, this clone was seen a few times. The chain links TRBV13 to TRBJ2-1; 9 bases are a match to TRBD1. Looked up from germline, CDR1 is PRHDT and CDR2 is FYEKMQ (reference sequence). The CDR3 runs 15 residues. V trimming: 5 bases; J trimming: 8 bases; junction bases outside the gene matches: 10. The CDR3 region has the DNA TGTGCCAGCAGCCAAGGGACAGGGTATGTGGATGAGCAGTTCTTC. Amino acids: CASSQGTGYVDEQFF.

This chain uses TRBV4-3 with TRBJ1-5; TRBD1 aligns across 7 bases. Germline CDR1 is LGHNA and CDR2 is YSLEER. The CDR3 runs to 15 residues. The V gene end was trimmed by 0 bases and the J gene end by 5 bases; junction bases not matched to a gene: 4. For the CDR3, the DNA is TGCGCCAGCAGCCAAGATAGGGACAGATATCAGCCCCAGCATTTT. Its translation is CASSQDRDRYQPQHF.

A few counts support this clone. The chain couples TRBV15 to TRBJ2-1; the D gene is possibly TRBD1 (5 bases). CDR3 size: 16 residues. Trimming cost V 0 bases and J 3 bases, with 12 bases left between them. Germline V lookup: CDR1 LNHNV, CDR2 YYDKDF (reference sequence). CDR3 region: CATSRDTAGLYNEQFF. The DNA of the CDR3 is TGTGCCACCAGCAGAGATACGGCAGGGCTCTACAATGAGCAGTTCTTC.

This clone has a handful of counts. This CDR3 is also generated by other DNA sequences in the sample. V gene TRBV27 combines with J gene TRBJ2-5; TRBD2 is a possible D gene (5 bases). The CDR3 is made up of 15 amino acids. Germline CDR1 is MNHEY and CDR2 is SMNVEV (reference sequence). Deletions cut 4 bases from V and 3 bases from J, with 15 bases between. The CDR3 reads CASSSLASGEETQYF. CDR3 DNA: TGTGCCAGCAGTTCCCTCGCCAGCGGAGAAGAGACCCAGTACTTC.

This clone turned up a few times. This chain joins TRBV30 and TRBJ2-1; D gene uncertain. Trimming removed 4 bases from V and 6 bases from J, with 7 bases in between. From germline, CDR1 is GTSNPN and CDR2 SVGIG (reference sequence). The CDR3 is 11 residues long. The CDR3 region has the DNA TGTGCCTGGACGCGATCCAATGAGCAGTTCTTC. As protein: CAWTRSNEQFF. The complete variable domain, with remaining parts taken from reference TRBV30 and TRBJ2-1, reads SQTIHQWPATLVQPVGSPLSLECTVEGTSNPNLYWYRQAAGRGLQLLFYSVGIGQISSEVPQNLSASRPQDRQFILSSKKLLLSDSGFYLCAWTRSNEQFFGPGTRLTVL.

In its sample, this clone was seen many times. The CDR3 loop reads CASSIDGPGANVLTF. The CDR3 region has the DNA TGTGCCAGTAGTATTGACGGCCCTGGGGCCAACGTCCTGACTTTC. The rearrangement links TRBV19 to TRBJ2-6, with unresolved D. CDR3 length equals 15 residues. CDR1 and CDR2 from the germline V gene are LNHDA and SQIVND (reference sequence). V lost 3 bases, J lost 2 bases, and 8 bases lay in between.

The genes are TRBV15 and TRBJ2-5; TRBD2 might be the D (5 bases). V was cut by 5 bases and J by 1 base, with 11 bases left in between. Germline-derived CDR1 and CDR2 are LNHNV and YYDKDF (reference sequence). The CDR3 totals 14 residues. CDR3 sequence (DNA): TGTGCCACCAGCTTGGACGGGATCCAAGAGACCCAGTACTTC. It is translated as CATSLDGIQETQYF.

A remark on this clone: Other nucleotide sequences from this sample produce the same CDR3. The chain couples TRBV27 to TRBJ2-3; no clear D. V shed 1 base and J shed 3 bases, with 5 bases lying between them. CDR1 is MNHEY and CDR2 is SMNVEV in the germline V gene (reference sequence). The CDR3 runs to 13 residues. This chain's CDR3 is CASSLYGTDTQYF. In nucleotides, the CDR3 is TGTGCCAGCAGTTTATATGGTACAGATACGCAGTATTTT.

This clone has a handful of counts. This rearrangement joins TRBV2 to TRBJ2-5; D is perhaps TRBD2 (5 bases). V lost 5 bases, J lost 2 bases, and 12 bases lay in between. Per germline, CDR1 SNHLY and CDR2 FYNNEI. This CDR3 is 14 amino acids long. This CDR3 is CASSFRRPQETQYF. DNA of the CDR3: TGTGCCAGCAGTTTCCGGAGGCCTCAAGAGACCCAGTACTTC.

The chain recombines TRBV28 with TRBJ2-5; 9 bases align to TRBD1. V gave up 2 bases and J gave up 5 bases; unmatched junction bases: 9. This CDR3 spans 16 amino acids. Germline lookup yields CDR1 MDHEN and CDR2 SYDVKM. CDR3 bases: TGTGCCAGCAGTTTAGGGGACAGGGTGTCGTTTGAGACCCAGTACTTC. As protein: CASSLGDRVSFETQYF. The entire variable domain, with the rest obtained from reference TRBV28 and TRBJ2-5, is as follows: DVKVTQSSRYLVKRTGEKVFLECVQDMDHENMFWYRQDPGLGLRLIYFSYDVKMKEKGDIPEGYSVSREKKERFSLILESASTNQTSMYLCASSLGDRVSFETQYFGPGTRLLVL.

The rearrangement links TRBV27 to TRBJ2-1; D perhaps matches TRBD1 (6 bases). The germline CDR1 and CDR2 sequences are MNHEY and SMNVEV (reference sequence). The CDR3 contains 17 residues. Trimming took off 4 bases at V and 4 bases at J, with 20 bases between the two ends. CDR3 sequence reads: CASSSLVGGMRYNEQFF. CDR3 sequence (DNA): TGTGCCAGCAGTTCCCTTGTAGGGGGAATGAGATACAATGAGCAGTTCTTC.

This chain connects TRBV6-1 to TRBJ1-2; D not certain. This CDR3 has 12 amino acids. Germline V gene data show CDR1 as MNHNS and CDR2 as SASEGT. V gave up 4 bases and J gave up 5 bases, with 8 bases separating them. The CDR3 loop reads CASSANLYGYTF. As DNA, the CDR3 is TGTGCCAGCAGTGCCAACTTGTATGGCTACACCTTC.

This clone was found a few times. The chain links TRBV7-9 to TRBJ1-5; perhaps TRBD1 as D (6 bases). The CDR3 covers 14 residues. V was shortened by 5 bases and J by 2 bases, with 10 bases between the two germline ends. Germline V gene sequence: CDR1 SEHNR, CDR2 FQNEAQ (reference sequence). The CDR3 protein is CASSGAGGNQPQHF. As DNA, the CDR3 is TGTGCCAGCAGCGGAGCAGGGGGCAATCAGCCCCAGCATTTT.

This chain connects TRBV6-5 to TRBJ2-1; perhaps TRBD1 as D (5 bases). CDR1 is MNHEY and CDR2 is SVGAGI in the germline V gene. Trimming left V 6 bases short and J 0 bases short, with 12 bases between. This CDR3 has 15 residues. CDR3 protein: CASRWTPSSYNEQFF. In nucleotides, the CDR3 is TGTGCCAGCAGATGGACACCGAGCTCCTACAATGAGCAGTTCTTC.

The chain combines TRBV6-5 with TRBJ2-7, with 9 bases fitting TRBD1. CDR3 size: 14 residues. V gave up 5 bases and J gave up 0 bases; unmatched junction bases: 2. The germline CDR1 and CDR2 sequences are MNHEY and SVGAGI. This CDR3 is CASSRQGGSYEQYF. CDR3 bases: TGTGCCAGCAGTAGACAGGGGGGCTCCTACGAGCAGTACTTC.

The CDR3, as DNA: TGTGCCAGCAGTTACTCCCTAGCGAGCTCCTACAATGAGCAGTTCTTC. Its translation is CASSYSLASSYNEQFF. The chain recombines TRBV6-5 with TRBJ2-1; a possible D gene is TRBD2 (6 bases). Trimming took off 0 bases at V and 0 bases at J, with 9 bases between the two ends. The CDR3 runs 16 residues. Germline-derived CDR1 and CDR2 are MNHEY and SVGAGI.

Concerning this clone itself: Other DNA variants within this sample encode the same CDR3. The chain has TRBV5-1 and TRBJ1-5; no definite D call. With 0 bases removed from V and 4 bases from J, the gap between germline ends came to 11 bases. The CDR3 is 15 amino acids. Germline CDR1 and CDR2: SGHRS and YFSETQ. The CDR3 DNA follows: TGCGCCAGCAGCTTGGAGGGTACCGGGAATCAGCCCCAGCATTTT. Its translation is CASSLEGTGNQPQHF.

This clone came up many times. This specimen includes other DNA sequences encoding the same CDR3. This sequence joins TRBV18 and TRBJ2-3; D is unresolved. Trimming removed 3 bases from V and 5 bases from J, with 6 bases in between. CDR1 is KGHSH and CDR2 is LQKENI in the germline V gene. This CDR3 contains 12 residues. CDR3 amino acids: CASSPLVDTQYF. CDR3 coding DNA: TGTGCCAGCTCACCGCTGGTAGATACGCAGTATTTT.

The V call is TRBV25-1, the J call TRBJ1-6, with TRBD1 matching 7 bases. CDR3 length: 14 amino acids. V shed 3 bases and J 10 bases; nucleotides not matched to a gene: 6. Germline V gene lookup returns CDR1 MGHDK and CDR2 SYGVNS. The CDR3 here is CASSEGTANSPLHF. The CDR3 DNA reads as TGTGCCAGCAGTGAGGGGACAGCTAACTCACCCCTCCACTTT.

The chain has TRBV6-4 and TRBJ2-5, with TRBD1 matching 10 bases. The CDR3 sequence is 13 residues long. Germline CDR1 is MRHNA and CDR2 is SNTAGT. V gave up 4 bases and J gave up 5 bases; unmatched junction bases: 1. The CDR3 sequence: CASSVDRGETQYF. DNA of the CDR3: TGTGCCAGCAGTGTGGACAGGGGGGAGACCCAGTACTTC.

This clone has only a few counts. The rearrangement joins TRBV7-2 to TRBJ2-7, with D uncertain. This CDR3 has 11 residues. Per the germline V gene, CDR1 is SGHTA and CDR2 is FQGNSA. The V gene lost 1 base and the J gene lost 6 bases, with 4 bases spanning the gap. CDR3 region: CASSLVVEQYF. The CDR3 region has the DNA TGTGCCAGCAGCTTAGTCGTCGAGCAGTACTTC.

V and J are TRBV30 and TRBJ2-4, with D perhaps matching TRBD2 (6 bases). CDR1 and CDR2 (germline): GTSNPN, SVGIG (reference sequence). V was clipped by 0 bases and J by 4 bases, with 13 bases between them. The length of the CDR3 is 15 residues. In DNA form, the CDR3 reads TGTGCCTGGAGTGTACTCGGTCGGGGGAAAAACATTCAGTACTTC. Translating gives CAWSVLGRGKNIQYF.

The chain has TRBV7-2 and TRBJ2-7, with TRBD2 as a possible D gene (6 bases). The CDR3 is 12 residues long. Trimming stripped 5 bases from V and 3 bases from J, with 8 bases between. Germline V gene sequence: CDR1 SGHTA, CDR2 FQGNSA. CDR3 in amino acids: CASSGRGYEQYF. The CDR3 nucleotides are TGTGCCAGCAGCGGGCGGGGCTACGAGCAGTACTTC.